These T cell receptor beta chains were read from a single sample in a study of siplizumab effects on memory and regulatory T cells. Assay: immunoSEQ multiplex PCR; the TCRdb copy retains only in-frame clones and omits some. This table has more than 85,000 clones, just under 95% appearing once. Sequences were obtained from CD4+ T cells sorted from blood. These receptors were collected from a human donor in good health. Each CDR3 is given with its conserved first and last residue. The D gene is left open where the match is weak. Clone size is stated in some rows and not others, as once, few, many or a class when expanded.

TRBV29-1,.,TRBD1,TRBJ2-6,16,TGCAGCGTTGAGGGGACAGGGGGCGCTGGGGCCAACGTCCTGACTTTC,CSVEGTGGAGANVLTF
TRBV6-6,.,.,TRBJ1-6,13,TGTGCCAGTCTGGGTCCCTATAATTCACCCCTCCACTTT,CASLGPYNSPLHF
TRBV29-1,.,.,TRBJ2-5,13,TGCAGCGTAGACTTGACTTGGCAAGAGACCCAGTACTTC,CSVDLTWQETQYF
TRBV6-5,.,.,TRBJ2-7,13,TGTGCCAGCTGGTTGAACAGAGAGTACGAGCAGTACTTC,CASWLNREYEQYF
TRBV7-6,.,.,TRBJ2-1,12,TGTGCCAGCAGGGGGGACTACAATGAGCAGTTCTTC,CASRGDYNEQFF
TRBV5-8,.,TRBD1,TRBJ1-1,14,TGTGCCAGCAGGGGGAGACAGGGGATGGCTGAAGCTTTCTTT,CASRGRQGMAEAFF
TRBV7-7,.,.,TRBJ1-3,14,TGTGCCAGCAGCTTAGGGGGTTCTGGAAACACCATATATTTT,CASSLGGSGNTIYF
TRBV9,.,.,TRBJ2-2,13,TGTGCCAGCAGCGTTACAGCCACCGGGGAGCTGTTTTTT,CASSVTATGELFF
TRBV18,.,.,TRBJ1-2,14,TGTGCCAGCTCACCATTGCAGGGGAACTATGGCTACACCTTC,CASSPLQGNYGYTF
TRBV7-2,.,.,TRBJ2-5,14,TGTGCCAGCAGCCCCTGGGCGGTTCAAGAGACCCAGTACTTC,CASSPWAVQETQYF
TRBV6-1,.,.,TRBJ2-3,15,TGTGCCAGCACCAGACAGGCTAGCGGATCAGATACGCAGTATTTT,CASTRQASGSDTQYF
TRBV4-2,.,.,TRBJ2-6,19,TGTGCCAGCAGCCAAGGGGGGGGCCCGACAGGCCCTGGGGCCAACGTCCTGACTTTC,CASSQGGGPTGPGANVLTF
TRBV11-2,.,.,TRBJ2-7,14,TGTGCCAGCAGCTTAGTACAGGGATCCTACGAGCAGTACTTC,CASSLVQGSYEQYF
TRBV27,.,.,TRBJ2-1,17,TGTGCCAGCAGTTTCCGCTCGTCCGGCCTTCGTGACAATGAGCAGTTCTTC,CASSFRSSGLRDNEQFF
TRBV2,.,.,TRBJ1-4,15,TGTGCCAGCAGCGGAGGACCAGCAACTAATGAAAAACTGTTTTTT,CASSGGPATNEKLFF
TRBV19,.,.,TRBJ2-1,14,TGTGCCAGTAGTACGGACAGCTACTACAATGAGCAGTTCTTC,CASSTDSYYNEQFF
TRBV20-1,.,.,TRBJ1-2,11,TGCAGTGCTAGACAGCAGTATGGCTACACCTTC,CSARQQYGYTF
TRBV7-9,.,TRBD1,TRBJ2-1,16,TGTGCCAGCAGCCCAAGGGGCAGGGGGTCCTACAATGAGCAGTTCTTC,CASSPRGRGSYNEQFF
TRBV27,few,TRBD1,TRBJ1-1,14,TGTGCCAGCAGTTTTCGACAGGGAAGGACTGAAGCTTTCTTT,CASSFRQGRTEAFF
TRBV5-4,.,.,TRBJ1-2,14,TGTGCCAGCAGCTTGGGTTTAGGGGTACGTGGCTACACCTTC,CASSLGLGVRGYTF
TRBV5-1,.,.,TRBJ2-2,15,TGCGCCAGCAGCGCTGTGGGACAGAACACCGGGGAGCTGTTTTTT,CASSAVGQNTGELFF
TRBV6-5,once,.,TRBJ2-2,15,TGTGCCAGCAGCCTGATTGGGGGCCTGACCGGGGAGCTGTTTTTT,CASSLIGGLTGELFF
TRBV10-3,.,TRBD1,TRBJ1-3,14,TGTGCCATCGGGGGACAGACTTCTGGAAACACCATATATTTT,CAIGGQTSGNTIYF
TRBV18,.,.,TRBJ1-2,15,TGTGCCAGCTCACGGGACCCCAGGGGACGCTATGGCTACACCTTC,CASSRDPRGRYGYTF
TRBV7-9,.,TRBD1,TRBJ1-6,14,TGTGCCAGCAGCCAAACAGGGGGAAATTCACCCCTCCACTTT,CASSQTGGNSPLHF
TRBV2,.,.,TRBJ2-3,18,TGTGCCAGCAGCGAAACGCCTCCTAGCAGACCTAGCACAGATACGCAGTATTTT,CASSETPPSRPSTDTQYF
TRBV5-8,.,.,TRBJ2-5,11,TGTGCCAGCAGCTTGTGGGGGACCCAGTACTTC,CASSLWGTQYF
TRBV6-6,few,.,TRBJ1-5,14,TGTGCCAGCGTAAGAGATTATAGCAATCAGCCCCAGCATTTT,CASVRDYSNQPQHF
TRBV5-1,.,TRBD1,TRBJ2-2,15,TGCGCCAGCAGCCCCCAGGGGGTAGGCACCGGGGAGCTGTTTTTT,CASSPQGVGTGELFF
TRBV25-1,.,TRBD1,TRBJ2-1,13,TGTGCCAGCAGACAGGGGTCCTACAATGAGCAGTTCTTC,CASRQGSYNEQFF
TRBV7-9,.,.,TRBJ1-3,14,TGTGCCAGCAGCGGCGATACGTCAGGAAACACCATATATTTT,CASSGDTSGNTIYF
TRBV6-1,.,.,TRBJ2-3,14,TGTGCCAGCAGCCTTCCCGGGACTGTAGATACGCAGTATTTT,CASSLPGTVDTQYF